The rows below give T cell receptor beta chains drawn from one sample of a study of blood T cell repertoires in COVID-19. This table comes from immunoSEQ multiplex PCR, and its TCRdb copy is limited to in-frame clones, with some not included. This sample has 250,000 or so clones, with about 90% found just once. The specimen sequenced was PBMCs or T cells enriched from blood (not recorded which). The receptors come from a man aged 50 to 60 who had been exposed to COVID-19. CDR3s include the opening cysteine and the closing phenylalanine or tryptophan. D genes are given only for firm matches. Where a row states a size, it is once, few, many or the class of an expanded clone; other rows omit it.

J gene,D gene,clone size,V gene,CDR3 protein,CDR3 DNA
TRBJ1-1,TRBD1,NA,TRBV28,CASSSFPGQGNF,TGTGCCAGCAGTTCATTCCCCGGACAGGGGAACTTT
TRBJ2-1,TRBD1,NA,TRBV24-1,CATSDLATKTTGGPYNEQFF,TGTGCCACCAGTGATTTGGCCACAAAAACCACAGGGGGGCCCTACAATGAGCAGTTCTTC
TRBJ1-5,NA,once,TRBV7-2,CASSLDSGSYSNQPQHF,TGTGCCAGCAGCTTAGATAGCGGCAGCTATAGCAATCAGCCCCAGCATTTT
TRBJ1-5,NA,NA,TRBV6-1,CASSEGQANQPQHF,TGTGCCAGCAGTGAAGGACAGGCCAATCAGCCCCAGCATTTT
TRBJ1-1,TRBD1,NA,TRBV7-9,CASSEYRGTNTEAFF,TGTGCCAGCAGCGAGTACAGGGGGACTAACACTGAAGCTTTCTTT
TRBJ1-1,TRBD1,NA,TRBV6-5,CASSRSLTGAEAFF,TGTGCCAGCAGTCGTAGCCTGACAGGGGCCGAAGCTTTCTTT
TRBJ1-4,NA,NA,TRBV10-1,CASSSQGVPEKLFF,TGCGCCAGCAGTTCACAGGGCGTCCCCGAAAAACTGTTTTTT
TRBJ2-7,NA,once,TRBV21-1,CASSTIRQGVGTELPISYEQYF,TGTGCCAGCAGCACTATAAGACAGGGGGTAGGCACCGAGCTCCCCATTTCCTACGAGCAGTACTTC
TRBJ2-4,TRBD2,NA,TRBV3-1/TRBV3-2,CASSQEGGYPSLAKNIQYF,TGTGCCAGCAGCCAAGAGGGAGGGTACCCATCTTTAGCCAAAAACATTCAGTACTTC
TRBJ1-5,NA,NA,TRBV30,CAWTGQLNQPQHF,TGTGCCTGGACTGGACAGCTCAATCAGCCCCAGCATTTT
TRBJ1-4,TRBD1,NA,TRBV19,CAKRQGGTSTNEKLFF,TGTGCCAAGCGACAGGGGGGGACGTCTACTAATGAAAAACTGTTTTTT
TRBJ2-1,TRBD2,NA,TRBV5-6,CASSLGLAQFF,TGTGCCAGCAGCTTAGGACTAGCGCAGTTCTTC
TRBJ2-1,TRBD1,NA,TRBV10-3,CAISDLTNRGKVGYGYNEQFF,TGTGCCATCAGTGACCTTACGAACAGGGGAAAGGTCGGGTACGGATACAATGAGCAGTTCTTC
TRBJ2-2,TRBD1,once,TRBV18,CASSPDAGTGVTGELFF,TGTGCCAGCTCACCGGACGCCGGGACAGGGGTCACCGGGGAGCTGTTTTTT
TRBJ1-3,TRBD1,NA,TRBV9,CASSPNTGGSGNTIYF,TGTGCCAGCAGCCCTAACACAGGGGGCTCTGGAAACACCATATATTTT
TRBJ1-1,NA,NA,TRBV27,CASSKSRGNTEAFF,TGTGCCAGCAGTAAATCAAGGGGGAACACTGAAGCTTTCTTT